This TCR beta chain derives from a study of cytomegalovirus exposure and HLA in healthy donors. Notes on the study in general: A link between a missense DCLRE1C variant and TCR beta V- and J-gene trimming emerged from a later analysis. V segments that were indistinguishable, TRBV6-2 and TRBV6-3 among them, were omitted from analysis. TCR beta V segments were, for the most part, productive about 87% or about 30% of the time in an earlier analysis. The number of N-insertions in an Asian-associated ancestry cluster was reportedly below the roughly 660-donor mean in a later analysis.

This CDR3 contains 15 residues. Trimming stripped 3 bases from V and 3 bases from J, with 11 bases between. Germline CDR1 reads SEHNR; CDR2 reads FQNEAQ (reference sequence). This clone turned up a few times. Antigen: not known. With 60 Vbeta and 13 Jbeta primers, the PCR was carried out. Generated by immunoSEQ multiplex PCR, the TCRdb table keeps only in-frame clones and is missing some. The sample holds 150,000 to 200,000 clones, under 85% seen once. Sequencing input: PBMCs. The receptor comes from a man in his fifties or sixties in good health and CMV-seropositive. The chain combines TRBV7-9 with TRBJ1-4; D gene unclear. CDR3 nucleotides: TGTGCCAGCAGCTTTCGGGGATCGGCTAATGAAAAACTGTTTTTT. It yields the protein CASSFRGSANEKLFF.